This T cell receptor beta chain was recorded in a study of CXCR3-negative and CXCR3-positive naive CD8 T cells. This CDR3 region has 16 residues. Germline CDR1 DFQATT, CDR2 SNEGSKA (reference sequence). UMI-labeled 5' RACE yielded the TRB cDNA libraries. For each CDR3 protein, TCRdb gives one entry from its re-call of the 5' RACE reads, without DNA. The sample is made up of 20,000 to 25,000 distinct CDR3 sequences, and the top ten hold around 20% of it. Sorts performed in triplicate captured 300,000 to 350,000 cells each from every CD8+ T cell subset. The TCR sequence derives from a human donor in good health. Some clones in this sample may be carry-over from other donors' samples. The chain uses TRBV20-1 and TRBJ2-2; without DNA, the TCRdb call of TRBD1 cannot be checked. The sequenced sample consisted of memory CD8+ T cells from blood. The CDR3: CSARDTRQGESRELFF.